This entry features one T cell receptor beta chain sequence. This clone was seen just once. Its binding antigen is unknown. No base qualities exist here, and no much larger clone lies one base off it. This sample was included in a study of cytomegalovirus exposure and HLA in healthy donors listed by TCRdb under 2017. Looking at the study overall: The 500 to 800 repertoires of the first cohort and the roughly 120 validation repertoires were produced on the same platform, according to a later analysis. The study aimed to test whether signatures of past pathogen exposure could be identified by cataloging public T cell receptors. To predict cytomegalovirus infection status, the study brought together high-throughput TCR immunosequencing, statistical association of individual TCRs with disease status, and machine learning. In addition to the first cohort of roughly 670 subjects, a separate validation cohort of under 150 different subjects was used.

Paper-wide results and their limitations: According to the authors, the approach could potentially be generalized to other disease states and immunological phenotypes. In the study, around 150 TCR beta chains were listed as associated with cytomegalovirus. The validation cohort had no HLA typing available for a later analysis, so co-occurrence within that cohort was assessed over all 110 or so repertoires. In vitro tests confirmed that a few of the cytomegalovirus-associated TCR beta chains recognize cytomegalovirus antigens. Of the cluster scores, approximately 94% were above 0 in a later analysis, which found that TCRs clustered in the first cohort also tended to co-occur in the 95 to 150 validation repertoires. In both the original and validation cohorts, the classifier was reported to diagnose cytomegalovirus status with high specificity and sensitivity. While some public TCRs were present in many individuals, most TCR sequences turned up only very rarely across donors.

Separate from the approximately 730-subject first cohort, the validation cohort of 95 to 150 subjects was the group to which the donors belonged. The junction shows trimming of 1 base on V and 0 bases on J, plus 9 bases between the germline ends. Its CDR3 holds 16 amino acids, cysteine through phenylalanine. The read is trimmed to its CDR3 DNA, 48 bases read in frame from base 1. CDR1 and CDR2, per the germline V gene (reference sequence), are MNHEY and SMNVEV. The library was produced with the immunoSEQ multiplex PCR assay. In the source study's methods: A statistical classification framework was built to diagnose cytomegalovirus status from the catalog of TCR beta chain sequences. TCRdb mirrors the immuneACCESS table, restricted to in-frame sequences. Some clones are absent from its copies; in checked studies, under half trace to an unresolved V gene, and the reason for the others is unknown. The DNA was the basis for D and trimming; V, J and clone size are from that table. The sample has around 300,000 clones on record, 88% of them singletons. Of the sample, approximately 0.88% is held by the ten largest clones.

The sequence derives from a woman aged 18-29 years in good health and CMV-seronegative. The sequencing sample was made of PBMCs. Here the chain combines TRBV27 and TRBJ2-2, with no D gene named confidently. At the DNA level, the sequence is TGTGCCAGCAGTTTATTGTACAGATCGAACACCGGGGAGCTGTTTTTT. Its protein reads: CASSLLYRSNTGELFF.